This entry is about one T cell receptor (beta chain). The antigen remains undetermined. The data are from a study of CD8 T cells in Susac syndrome. Study-level points and caveats: An acknowledgment was made by the study that its TCR sequencing and HLA analysis involved relatively few individuals.

The V and J ends lost 3 bases and 2 bases, in that order; junction bases with no gene match: 13. Germline CDR1 and CDR2: SQVTM and ANQGSEA. This CDR3 has 17 amino acids. It was treatment-naive patients with stable or active relapsing-remitting disease who made up the multiple sclerosis controls. Negative isolation yielded CD4+ and CD8+ T cells, and FACS enriched TEMRA cells. Random hexamers were used to reverse transcribe an amount of about 0.45 to 1 ug RNA. Across 54 Vbeta and 13 Jbeta, TCR beta CDR3 was amplified with immunoSEQ multiplex PCR. MiXCR was run by TCRdb on the immunoSEQ multiplex PCR reads, yielding one entry per CDR3 protein. The sample records a few hundred thousand distinct CDR3 sequences, around 93% being singletons.

This chain uses TRBV29-1 with TRBJ2-5; 9 positions agree with TRBD1. The TCR comes from a human donor with multiple sclerosis. Material for sequencing was CD4+ T cells from PBMCs. CDR3 protein: CSVDGFHDRGYQETQYF. The DNA of the CDR3 is TGCAGCGTTGACGGATTTCATGACAGGGGGTATCAAGAGACCCAGTACTTC.